The 9 T cell receptor beta chains below come from one sample, sequenced in a study of T cell responses to AZD1222 COVID-19 vaccine. The assay was immunoSEQ multiplex PCR, and TCRdb's table has in-frame clones only and misses some. Among 150,000 to 200,000 clones, approximately 90% were seen once, and the ten largest hold approximately 4.4%. The material was peripheral blood, obtained on day 0 of AZD1222 vaccination. The receptors shown here come from an adult in good health.

Turning to this clone: The same CDR3 arises from other DNA sequences in this sample as well. The CDR3 DNA is TGCGCCAGCAGCTTACCCGGGGAGCTGTTTTTT. Its translation: CASSLPGELFF. The chain has TRBV5-1 and TRBJ2-2; D remains unclear. Trimming shortened V by 2 bases and J by 6 bases, and 2 bases separated the two germline ends. Germline loops: CDR1 SGHRS, CDR2 YFSETQ. CDR3 length: 11 amino acids.

The genes are TRBV5-4 and TRBJ1-4; D gene ambiguous. This CDR3 is built from 13 residues. Germline V gene data show CDR1 as SGHNT and CDR2 as YYREEE (reference sequence). Trimming took 7 bases from V and 7 from J, leaving 14 bases between them. The CDR3 nucleotides are TGTGCCAGCGGACCCGCGGTGGGTGAAAAACTGTTTTTT. Translation gives CASGPAVGEKLFF.

This clone was found once. The rearrangement links TRBV5-1 to TRBJ2-3; possibly TRBD1 or TRBD2 for D (5 bases each). Germline lookup yields CDR1 SGHRS and CDR2 YFSETQ. The V gene lost 4 bases and the J gene lost 1 base, with 16 bases spanning the gap. The CDR3 loop spans 16 amino acids. CDR3: CASSIATGPRTDTQYF. CDR3 in DNA: TGCGCCAGCAGCATCGCGACGGGACCTCGCACAGATACGCAGTATTTT.

The J gene is TRBJ2-1, the V gene TRBV28, with 9 bases that match TRBD2. The CDR3 has 16 residues. Germline CDR1 and CDR2: MDHEN and SYDVKM. V was clipped by 6 bases and J by 0 bases; unmatched bases: 6. The CDR3 nucleotides are TGTGCCAGCAGCCTTATTAGCGGGAGCTCCTACAATGAGCAGTTCTTC. Translation: CASSLISGSSYNEQFF.

V usage is TRBV13 and J usage is TRBJ1-1; TRBD1 aligns across 9 bases. V trimming: 5 bases; J trimming: 1 base; junction bases outside the gene matches: 5. This CDR3 region has 15 residues. Germline CDR1 PRHDT, CDR2 FYEKMQ (reference sequence). The CDR3 bases are TGTGCCAGCAGCAAAGAGGACAGGGGGAACACTGAAGCTTTCTTT. Translation gives CASSKEDRGNTEAFF.

The chain employs TRBV27 and TRBJ2-1; 9 bases are a match to TRBD1. CDR3 length: 14 amino acids. Germline V gives CDR1 MNHEY, CDR2 SMNVEV (reference sequence). J gave up 9 bases and V 6 bases, and 9 bases lay outside the gene matches. The CDR3: CASSWTGVWGEQFF. In nucleotides, the CDR3 is TGTGCCAGCAGCTGGACAGGGGTATGGGGTGAGCAGTTCTTC.

The rearrangement uses TRBV25-1 and TRBJ1-5, with D perhaps matching TRBD1 (5 bases). Germline V gene sequence: CDR1 MGHDK, CDR2 SYGVNS. This CDR3 spans 14 amino acids. Deletions cut 8 bases from V and 0 bases from J, with 11 bases between. The chain's CDR3 is CASGTGNSNQPQHF. The CDR3, as DNA: TGTGCCAGCGGGACGGGAAATAGCAATCAGCCCCAGCATTTT.

The chain employs TRBV5-4 and TRBJ2-1; 9 bases align to TRBD2. This CDR3 has 14 residues. Germline trimming cut 4 bases from V and 15 bases from J; bases unmatched to any gene: 14. CDR1 and CDR2 from the germline V gene are SGHNT and YYREEE (reference sequence). The CDR3 region is CASSAGTSRSLGFF. CDR3 in DNA: TGTGCCAGCAGCGCCGGGACTAGCCGCTCTTTGGGGTTCTTC.

This chain uses TRBV7-2 with TRBJ2-7; D gene ambiguous. The CDR3 contains 14 residues. The germline V and J ends were trimmed by 2 bases and 7 bases, with 15 bases remaining between them. The germline CDR1 and CDR2 sequences are SGHTA and FQGNSA. The CDR3 is CASSLRVSPREQYF. The CDR3 DNA reads TGTGCCAGCAGCTTACGCGTGTCCCCGAGAGAGCAGTACTTC.